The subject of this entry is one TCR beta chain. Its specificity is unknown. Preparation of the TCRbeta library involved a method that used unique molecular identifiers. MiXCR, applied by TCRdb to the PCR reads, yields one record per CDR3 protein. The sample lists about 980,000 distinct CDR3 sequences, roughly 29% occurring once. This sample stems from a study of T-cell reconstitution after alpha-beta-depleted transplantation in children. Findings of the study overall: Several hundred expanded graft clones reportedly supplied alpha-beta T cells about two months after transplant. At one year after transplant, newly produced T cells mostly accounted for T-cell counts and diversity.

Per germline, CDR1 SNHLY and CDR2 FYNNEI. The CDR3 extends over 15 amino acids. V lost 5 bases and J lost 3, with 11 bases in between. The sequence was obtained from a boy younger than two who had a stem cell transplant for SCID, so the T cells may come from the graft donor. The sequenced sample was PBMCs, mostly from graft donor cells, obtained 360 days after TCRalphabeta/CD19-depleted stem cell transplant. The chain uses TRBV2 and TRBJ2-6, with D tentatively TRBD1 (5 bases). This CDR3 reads CASSPQGRGANVLTF. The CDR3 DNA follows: TGTGCCAGCAGTCCCCAGGGTCGTGGGGCCAACGTCCTGACTTTC.